Below are 27 T cell receptor beta chains sequenced from a single sample in a study of T cell responses to AZD1222 COVID-19 vaccine. The data were produced by immunoSEQ multiplex PCR, yet TCRdb's version contains in-frame clones alone and is incomplete. The table includes roughly 200,000 clones, approximately 92% detected once. The starting material was peripheral blood, obtained 28 days after the second dose of the MenACWY control vaccine. These receptor sequences come from an adult who received the MenACWY meningococcal vaccine as a control.

The rearrangement joins TRBV4-3 to TRBJ2-2, with D possibly TRBD2 on 7 matching bases. Germline CDR1 reads LGHNA; CDR2 reads YSLEER. V was pared by 0 bases and J by 6 bases, with 11 bases between. This CDR3 region has 15 residues. The CDR3 nucleotides are TGCGCCAGCAGCCAAGATTGGGGGGGCCCCGGGGAGCTGTTTTTT. It yields the protein CASSQDWGGPGELFF.

CDR3 region: CASSLQQGISGYGYTF. The DNA for the CDR3 is TGTGCCAGCAGCTTGCAGCAGGGAATCTCGGGCTATGGCTACACCTTC. This chain uses TRBV7-2 with TRBJ1-2, with D possibly TRBD1 on 5 matching bases. Germline V gene data show CDR1 as SGHTA and CDR2 as FQGNSA. This CDR3 contains 16 residues. Trimming took 3 bases from V and 4 from J, leaving 18 bases between them. Filled out from reference TRBV7-2 and TRBJ1-2, the complete variable domain reads GAGVSQSPSNKVTEKGKDVELRCDPISGHTALYWYRQSLGQGLEFLIYFQGNSAPDKSGLPSDRFSAERTGGSVSTLTIQRTQQEDSAVYLCASSLQQGISGYGYTFGSGTRLTVV.

The V gene is TRBV2, the J gene TRBJ2-5; TRBD2 might be the D (7 bases). CDR1 is SNHLY, CDR2 FYNNEI, per germline. The ends were cut back, 2 bases at V and 5 bases at J, with 15 bases in the middle. This CDR3 spans 15 amino acids. The CDR3 DNA is TGTGCCAGCAGTGAAATCGGGGGGCGGAAGGAGACCCAGTACTTC. This encodes CASSEIGGRKETQYF. Variable domain in full (rest from reference TRBV2 and TRBJ2-5): EPEVTQTPSHQVTQMGQEVILRCVPISNHLYFYWYRQILGQKVEFLVSFYNNEISEKSEIFDDQFSVERPDGSNFTLKIRSTKLEDSAMYFCASSEIGGRKETQYFGPGTRLLVL.

The chain is built from TRBV3-1 (or the pseudogene TRBV3-2) and TRBJ1-2, with D perhaps TRBD1 (6 bases). This CDR3 spans 13 amino acids. CDR1 and CDR2 (germline): LGHDT, YNNKEL (reference sequence). V lost 5 bases and J lost 10, with 17 bases in between. The DNA of the CDR3 is TGTGCCAGCAGCTCCACAGGGTTTGGGGTCTACACCTTC. It codes for CASSSTGFGVYTF.

This chain connects TRBV11-2 to TRBJ2-7; TRBD1 matches 8 bases. The V segment lost 8 bases and the J segment 1 base; nucleotides outside the gene matches: 7. The CDR3 totals 14 residues. CDR1 and CDR2 from the germline V gene are SGHAT and FQNNGV. The DNA for the CDR3 is TGTGCCAGCCTTAATACAGGGGGTTCCTACGAGCAGTACTTC. Residues: CASLNTGGSYEQYF.

In this sample, this clone turned up once. The chain joins TRBV5-1 to TRBJ2-1, with TRBD1 identical over 7 bases. Germline V gives CDR1 SGHRS, CDR2 YFSETQ. With 3 bases clipped from V and 7 bases from J, the junction kept 13 bases outside the gene matches. The CDR3 is made up of 16 amino acids. In nucleotides, the CDR3 is TGCGCCAGCAGCTCCTCCGGGACAGCTCACCAAAATGAGCAGTTCTTC. Amino acid sequence: CASSSSGTAHQNEQFF.

The chain couples TRBV5-1 to TRBJ1-1; a weak D match, TRBD1 (5 bases). CDR1 is SGHRS, CDR2 YFSETQ, per germline. Deletions cut 1 base from V and 2 bases from J, with 9 bases between. The CDR3 has 14 residues. CDR3: CASSLFDSNTEAFF. In DNA, the CDR3 is TGCGCCAGCAGCTTGTTCGACAGTAACACTGAAGCTTTCTTT.

The rearrangement links TRBV9 to TRBJ2-3, with 7 positions matching TRBD2. This CDR3 is 16 amino acids long. The germline V gene has CDR1 SGDLS and CDR2 YYNGEE. The V gene end was trimmed by 0 bases and the J gene end by 6 bases; junction bases not matched to a gene: 10. The CDR3 region has the DNA TGTGCCAGCAGCGTAGGGGACTACCTATGGGGGGATACGCAGTATTTT. This codes for CASSVGDYLWGDTQYF.

The V and J genes are TRBV28 and TRBJ1-5; D remains ambiguous. V lost 3 bases and J 11 bases, leaving 11 bases between the germline ends. The CDR3 length is 12 residues. CDR1 is MDHEN, CDR2 SYDVKM, per germline. In DNA, the CDR3 is TGTGCCAGCAGTTTGGAGGGCGCATCCCAGCATTTT. Protein: CASSLEGASQHF.

CDR3 nucleotide sequence: TGTGCCAGCAGTTACCTAGCGGGAGGGCCCTACGAGCAGTACTTC. This translates into CASSYLAGGPYEQYF. The gene calls are TRBV28 and TRBJ2-7; TRBD2 agrees at 12 bases. The CDR3 is made up of 15 amino acids. Looked up from germline, CDR1 is MDHEN and CDR2 is SYDVKM. J lost 2 bases, V lost 4 bases, and 3 bases had no gene match.

The rearrangement links TRBV12-3 or TRBV12-4 to TRBJ2-7; D might be TRBD1 (6 bases). V was trimmed by 10 bases and J by 5 bases, leaving 15 bases between them. This CDR3 is built from 12 residues. CDR3 residues: CATGTRRNEQYF. The CDR3 nucleotides read TGTGCCACCGGGACAAGGCGAAACGAGCAGTACTTC.

The gene calls are TRBV27 and TRBJ2-6; possible D gene TRBD1, 6 bases. This CDR3 contains 16 residues. The germline gives CDR1 MNHEY, CDR2 SMNVEV (reference sequence). Trimming removed 1 base from V and 2 bases from J, with 9 bases in between. CDR3 sequence: CASSLWDITGANVLTF. CDR3 DNA: TGTGCCAGCAGTTTATGGGACATAACTGGGGCCAACGTCCTGACTTTC.

This clone appeared a single time. The rearrangement uses TRBV9 and TRBJ1-5, with 7 bases fitting TRBD1. The CDR3 consists of 15 residues. From germline, CDR1 is SGDLS and CDR2 YYNGEE. V shed 4 bases, J shed 4 bases, and the junction held 8 bases outside the gene matches. The CDR3 nucleotides are TGTGCCAGCAGCTTACGACTGACAGGGAATCAGCCCCAGCATTTT. Protein sequence: CASSLRLTGNQPQHF.

This sequence joins TRBV5-6 and TRBJ2-1; TRBD1 is a possible D gene (5 bases). Trimming removed 4 bases at V and 4 bases at J, with 18 bases between. Germline V gene data show CDR1 as SGHDT and CDR2 as YYEEEE. CDR3 size: 16 residues. Here the CDR3 DNA reads TGTGCCAGCAGCCGGGTGGACGGACAACCTTACAATGAGCAGTTCTTC. Protein product: CASSRVDGQPYNEQFF.

The V gene is TRBV19, the J gene TRBJ1-5; the D gene is possibly TRBD1 (5 bases). CDR1 LNHDA and CDR2 SQIVND come from the germline V gene (reference sequence). V lost 5 bases, J lost 3 bases, and 11 bases lay in between. The CDR3 spans 14 residues. This chain's CDR3 is CASSLTGINQPQHF. The CDR3 DNA is TGTGCCAGTAGTTTAACAGGCATCAATCAGCCCCAGCATTTT.

CDR3 nucleotides: TGTGCCAGCAGCCGTGATACCTTTAACAGGGGCTCTGGGGCCAACGTCCTGACTTTC. Its protein product is CASSRDTFNRGSGANVLTF. The chain recombines TRBV7-6 with TRBJ2-6; 7 nucleotides align to TRBD1. The V gene's germline CDR1 is SGHVS and CDR2 FNYEAQ. Trimming removed 5 bases from V and 0 bases from J; junction bases left unmatched: 13. CDR3 length: 19 amino acids.

The chain uses TRBV29-1 and TRBJ1-4, with TRBD1 identical over 8 bases. V was pared by 6 bases and J by 1 base, with 4 bases of the junction left unmatched. Germline assignment: CDR1 SQVTM and CDR2 ANQGSEA. The CDR3 contains 14 residues. CDR3 in DNA: TGCAGCGTGGTCACAGGGGGAACTAATGAAAAACTGTTTTTT. As protein: CSVVTGGTNEKLFF.

The chain carries TRBV9 and TRBJ2-3; D may be TRBD2 (7 bases). Trimming cost V 3 bases and J 3 bases, with 14 bases left between them. Germline V lookup: CDR1 SGDLS, CDR2 YYNGEE. The CDR3 is made up of 15 amino acids. The CDR3 DNA reads TGTGCCAGCAGCGAGGGGGGGCTTGGGACAGATACGCAGTATTTT. Residues: CASSEGGLGTDTQYF.

V usage is TRBV6-5 and J usage is TRBJ1-2; D possibly corresponds to TRBD1 (5 bases). Germline CDR1 is MNHEY and CDR2 is SVGAGI. The CDR3 totals 13 residues. Trimming pared 6 bases from V and 3 bases from J, leaving 11 bases between. CDR3 DNA sequence: TGTGCCAGCAGCCCAGTGGGGGACTATGGCTACACCTTC. This translates into CASSPVGDYGYTF.

The chain carries TRBV27 and TRBJ2-5, with TRBD2 as a possible D gene (6 bases). Germline V gene lookup returns CDR1 MNHEY and CDR2 SMNVEV (reference sequence). The CDR3 spans 13 residues. V gave up 6 bases and J gave up 5 bases, with 13 bases separating them. This CDR3 reads CASSWTAGETQYF. CDR3 nucleotide sequence: TGTGCCAGCAGCTGGACGGCGGGGGAGACCCAGTACTTC.

The gene calls are TRBV3-1 (or the pseudogene TRBV3-2) and TRBJ1-4; D is uncertain. Germline values: CDR1 LGHDT, CDR2 YNNKEL (reference sequence). Trimming stripped 2 bases from V and 8 bases from J, with 15 bases between. This CDR3 spans 15 amino acids. The CDR3 reads CASSQFSSRGEKLFF. The CDR3 nucleotides are TGTGCCAGCAGCCAATTCTCCAGCCGTGGGGAAAAACTGTTTTTT.

The V gene is TRBV5-1, the J gene TRBJ1-6, with D maybe TRBD1 (6 bases). Germline CDR1 and CDR2: SGHRS and YFSETQ. Trimming removed 4 bases at V and 4 bases at J, with 9 bases between. There are 14 residues in the CDR3. The CDR3 here is CASSPQGYNSPLHF. DNA for the CDR3: TGCGCCAGCAGCCCCCAGGGGTATAATTCACCCCTCCACTTT.

The V gene is TRBV4-3, the J gene TRBJ2-1; possible D gene TRBD1, 6 bases. Germline assignment: CDR1 LGHNA and CDR2 YSLEER. V gave up 0 bases and J gave up 9 bases, with 12 bases separating them. This CDR3 has 14 amino acids. The CDR3, as DNA: TGCGCCAGCAGCCAAGATGCAGGGGCTGGTGAGCAGTTCTTC. Protein: CASSQDAGAGEQFF.

The chain employs TRBV28 and TRBJ2-2, with 7 bases that match TRBD2. Germline lookup yields CDR1 MDHEN and CDR2 SYDVKM. CDR3 length equals 16 residues. J was trimmed by 8 bases and V by 7 bases; bases with no gene match: 16. CDR3 amino acids: CASTPLGGSKKGELFF. The CDR3 DNA reads TGTGCCAGCACCCCCTTGGGCGGGAGCAAGAAAGGGGAGCTGTTTTTT.

This clone has a single count. The chain combines TRBV7-2 with TRBJ2-3, with D possibly matching TRBD2 (6 bases). CDR1 is SGHTA and CDR2 is FQGNSA in the germline V gene. The V end lost 2 bases, the J end lost 2 bases, and 14 bases lay between the germline ends. The CDR3 sequence is 16 residues long. Here the CDR3 reads CASSLQGGWNTDTQYF. The CDR3 bases are TGTGCCAGCAGCTTACAGGGAGGATGGAACACAGATACGCAGTATTTT.

The chain carries TRBV27 and TRBJ2-7, with D maybe TRBD2 (6 bases). In germline, CDR1 is MNHEY, CDR2 SMNVEV (reference sequence). The CDR3 sequence is 15 residues long. The V end lost 5 bases, the J end lost 3 bases, and 17 bases lay between the germline ends. CDR3 amino acids: CASSGTPGVVYEQYF. CDR3 coding DNA: TGTGCCAGCAGTGGTACCCCGGGAGTGGTCTACGAGCAGTACTTC.

V and J are TRBV28 and TRBJ2-3, with D perhaps matching TRBD2 (6 bases). Trimming stripped 8 bases from V and 6 bases from J, with 21 bases between. The CDR3 has 15 residues. Germline-derived CDR1 and CDR2 are MDHEN and SYDVKM. The CDR3 DNA reads as TGTGCCAGCTTTAAGGCCGGGAGAGGGAGGGATACGCAGTATTTT. Its protein is CASFKAGRGRDTQYF.